This TCR beta chain was captured in a study of human CD8 memory T cell subsets (dated by TCRdb to 2020 to 2022). For the study in its entirety: TCRbeta repertoires of stem-like (TSTEM), progenitor exhausted-like (TPEX) and effector memory CD8+ T cell subsets were compared to assess their clonal relationships. TCRbeta repertoires were obtained from TSTEM, TPEX and effector memory subsets contributed by each of six donors.

Of note for this clonotype: Its recognized antigen is unknown.

Results and caveats for the whole study, not just this receptor: Only TCRbeta chains were sequenced, and repertoire comparisons were based on more than five donors, with testing performed by paired t-tests and Bonferroni correction. Based on Chao1 estimates, TSTEM subsets appeared to have greater repertoire diversity than TPEX subsets, which may reflect a broader range of specificities. The stem-like TSTEM and TPEX subsets each shared clonotypes with effector memory cells, but the TSTEM and TPEX repertoires had minimal overlap with each other, suggesting distinct antigen spectra. Normalized Shannon-Wiener diversity was similarly high in TSTEM and TPEX subsets, while effector memory subsets were less diverse by comparison.

A Human TCR Profiling Kit was used to prepare UMI-labeled 5' RACE TCRbeta libraries. Every TCRbeta library was prepared in parallel with an identical number of PCR cycles. Per the source publication's procedure: Between roughly 2,700 and 18,000 functional CDR3beta clonotypes were contained in each TCRbeta library. UMI extraction and consensus assembly used MIGEC 1.2.9, requiring at least three reads per UMI. MiXCR 3.0.3 was used to extract the in-frame CDR3beta repertoires. Each sample was downsampled to 42,000 randomly selected UMIs before diversity metrics were calculated in VDJtools 1.2.1. For the top 3,000 clones of each sample pair, the repertoire overlap metrics D, R and F2 were calculated in VDJtools. TCRdb reprocessed the reads, reporting each CDR3 protein sequence once and no DNA. These V and J calls originate from TCRdb's pipeline instead of the authors' own analysis. The sample table includes 3,000 to 4,500 distinct CDR3 sequences. About 20% of the sample goes to the ten largest clones.

Density gradient separation was used to isolate peripheral blood mononuclear cells from buffy coats of healthy donors. In the study, total CD8+ T cells were enriched by negative magnetic separation with EasySep or MojoSort CD8+ T cell isolation kits. For each subset, total RNA was extracted using an RNeasy Mini Kit from duplicate vials of some 160,000 sorted CD8+ T cells. PBMCs were used either fresh or after cryopreservation in fetal bovine serum containing 10% DMSO. CD8+ T cell subsets were sorted to purity by fluorescence-activated cell sorting on a FACSAria III. The germline V gene (reference sequence) provides CDR1 SSHAT and CDR2 FNYEAQ. The CDR3 covers 19 residues, taking in both the cysteine and the phenylalanine. Only the protein is available.

The V and J genes are TRBV7-7 and TRBJ1-5. The specimen sequenced was CD8+ T cells from PBMCs. This sequence was found in a human donor in good health. The CDR3 sequence is CASSLAGSKANRGNQPQHF. With all but the CDR3 taken from the reference TRBV7-7 and TRBJ1-5 genes, the full variable domain is: GAGVSQSPRYKVTKRGQDVTLRCDPISSHATLYWYQQALGQGPEFLTYFNYEAQPDKSGLPSDRFSAERPEGSISTLTIQRTEQRDSAMYRCASSLAGSKANRGNQPQHFGDGTRLSIL.